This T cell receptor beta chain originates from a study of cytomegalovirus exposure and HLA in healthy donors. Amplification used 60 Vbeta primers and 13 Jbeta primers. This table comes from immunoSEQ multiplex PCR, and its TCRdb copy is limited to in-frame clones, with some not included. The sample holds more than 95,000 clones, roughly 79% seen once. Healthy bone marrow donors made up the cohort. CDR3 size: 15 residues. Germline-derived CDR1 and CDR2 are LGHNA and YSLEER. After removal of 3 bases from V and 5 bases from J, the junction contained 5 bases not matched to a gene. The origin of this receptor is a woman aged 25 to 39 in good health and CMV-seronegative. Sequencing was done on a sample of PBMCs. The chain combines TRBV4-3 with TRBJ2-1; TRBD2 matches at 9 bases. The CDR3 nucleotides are TGCGCCAGCAGCCACGAGGGACTAGCAGACAATGAGCAGTTCTTC. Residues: CASSHEGLADNEQFF.